The present T cell receptor beta chain was sequenced within a study of cytomegalovirus exposure and HLA in healthy donors. This clone was seen a handful of times. Its cognate antigen is unknown. The PCR used 60 Vbeta and 13 Jbeta primers. Only in-frame clones appear in the TCRdb table, and some are missing; sequencing was by immunoSEQ multiplex PCR. Here the sample spans 110,000 to 150,000 clones, about 10% being singletons. Looked up from germline, CDR1 is SGHVS and CDR2 is FNYEAQ. This CDR3 comprises 16 residues. V lost 3 bases and J lost 5; bases outside the gene matches: 11. Nominally healthy donors provided the samples, though records likely missed some immune exposures. Study results and caveats: Being productive about 87% or about 30% of the time was typical of most TCR beta V segments in an earlier analysis. TCR beta chain V- and J-gene trimming was linked, in a later analysis, to a missense variant in DCLRE1C.

The V and J genes are TRBV7-6 and TRBJ1-1; 8 bases are a match to TRBD1. The receptor was isolated from a man in his fifties in good health and CMV-seronegative. The sample comprised PBMCs. CDR3 region: CASSLYQNRGETEAFF. CDR3 DNA sequence: TGTGCCAGCAGCTTGTACCAAAACAGGGGGGAAACTGAAGCTTTCTTT.